A single sample is the source of the 2 T cell receptor beta chains below, sequenced in a study of cytomegalovirus exposure and HLA in healthy donors. The repertoire was sequenced with immunoSEQ multiplex PCR; TCRdb's copy has only in-frame clones and lacks some. The repertoire holds approximately 160,000 clones, with about 90% as singletons. The sample taken for sequencing was PBMCs. These receptors came from a woman aged 18-29 years in good health and CMV-seropositive.

The chain joins TRBV6-5 to TRBJ2-5; 8 positions agree with TRBD2. This CDR3 has 14 residues. The J segment lost 2 bases and the V segment lost 4 bases, leaving 3 bases of the junction unmatched. Germline V gives CDR1 MNHEY, CDR2 SVGAGI. In nucleotides, the CDR3 is TGTGCCAGCAGTTGGGGCGGGGGGCAAGAGACCCAGTACTTC. This translates into CASSWGGGQETQYF.

CDR3 sequence reads: CASSIGWGGNYEQYF. CDR3 coding DNA: TGTGCCAGTAGTATCGGATGGGGCGGTAATTACGAGCAGTACTTC. This chain connects TRBV19 to TRBJ2-7; a possible D gene is TRBD1 (5 bases). Germline V gives CDR1 LNHDA, CDR2 SQIVND (reference sequence). The CDR3 covers 15 residues. Trimming cost V 3 bases and J 4 bases, with 16 bases left between them.